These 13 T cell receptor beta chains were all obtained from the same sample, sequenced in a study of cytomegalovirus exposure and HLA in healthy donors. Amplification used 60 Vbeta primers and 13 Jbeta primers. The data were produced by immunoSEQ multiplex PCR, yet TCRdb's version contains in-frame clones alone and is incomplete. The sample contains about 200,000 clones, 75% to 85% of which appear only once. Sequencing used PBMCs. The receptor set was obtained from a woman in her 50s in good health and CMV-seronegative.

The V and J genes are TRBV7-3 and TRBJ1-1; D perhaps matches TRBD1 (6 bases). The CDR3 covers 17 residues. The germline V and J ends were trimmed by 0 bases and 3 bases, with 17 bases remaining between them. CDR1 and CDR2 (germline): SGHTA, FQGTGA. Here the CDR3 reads CASSLTTGRSGYTEAFF. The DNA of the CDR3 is TGTGCCAGCAGCTTAACGACAGGCCGGTCGGGTTACACTGAAGCTTTCTTT.

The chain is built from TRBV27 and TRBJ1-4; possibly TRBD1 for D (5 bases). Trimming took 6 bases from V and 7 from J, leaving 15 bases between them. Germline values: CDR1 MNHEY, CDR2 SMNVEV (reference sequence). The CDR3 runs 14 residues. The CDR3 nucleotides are TGTGCCAGCAGGACAGAGCAGGAGGGTGAAAAACTGTTTTTT. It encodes CASRTEQEGEKLFF. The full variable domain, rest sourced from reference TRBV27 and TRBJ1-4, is EAQVTQNPRYLITVTGKKLTVTCSQNMNHEYMSWYRQDPGLGLRQIYYSMNVEVTDKGDVPEGYKVSRKEKRNFPLILESPSPNQTSLYFCASRTEQEGEKLFFGSGTQLSVL.

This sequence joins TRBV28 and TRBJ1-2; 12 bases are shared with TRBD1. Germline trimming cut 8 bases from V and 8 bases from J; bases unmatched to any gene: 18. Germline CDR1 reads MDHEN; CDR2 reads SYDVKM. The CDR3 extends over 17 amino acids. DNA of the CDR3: TGTGCCAGCGATAATTCTTATGGGACAGGGGGCAGTGAAGGCTACACCTTC. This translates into CASDNSYGTGGSEGYTF.

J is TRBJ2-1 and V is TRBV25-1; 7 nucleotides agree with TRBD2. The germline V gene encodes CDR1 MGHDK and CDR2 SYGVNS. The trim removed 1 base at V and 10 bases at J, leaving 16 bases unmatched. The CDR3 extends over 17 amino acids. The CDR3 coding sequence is TGTGCCAGCAGTGAATGGTCTCGGGGACTACCGGCGGGGGAGCAGTTCTTC. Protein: CASSEWSRGLPAGEQFF.

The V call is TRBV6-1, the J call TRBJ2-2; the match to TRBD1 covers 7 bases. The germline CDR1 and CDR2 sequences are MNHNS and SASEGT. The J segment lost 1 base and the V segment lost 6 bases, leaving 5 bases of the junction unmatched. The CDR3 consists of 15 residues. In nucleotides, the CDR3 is TGTGCCAGCAGCCCGACAGGGAGGAACACCGGGGAGCTGTTTTTT. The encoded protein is CASSPTGRNTGELFF.

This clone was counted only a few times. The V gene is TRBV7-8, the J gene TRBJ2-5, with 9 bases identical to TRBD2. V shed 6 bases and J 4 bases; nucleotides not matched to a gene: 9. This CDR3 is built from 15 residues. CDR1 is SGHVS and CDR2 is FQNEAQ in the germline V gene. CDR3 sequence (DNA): TGTGCCAGCAGTTTCAATAGCGGGAGCCGAGAGACCCAGTACTTC. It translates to CASSFNSGSRETQYF.

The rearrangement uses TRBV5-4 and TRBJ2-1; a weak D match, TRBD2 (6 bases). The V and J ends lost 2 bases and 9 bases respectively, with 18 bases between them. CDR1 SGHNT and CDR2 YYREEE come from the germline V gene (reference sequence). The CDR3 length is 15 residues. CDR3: CASSLESGVRGEQFF. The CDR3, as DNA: TGTGCCAGCAGCTTAGAATCGGGGGTAAGGGGTGAGCAGTTCTTC.

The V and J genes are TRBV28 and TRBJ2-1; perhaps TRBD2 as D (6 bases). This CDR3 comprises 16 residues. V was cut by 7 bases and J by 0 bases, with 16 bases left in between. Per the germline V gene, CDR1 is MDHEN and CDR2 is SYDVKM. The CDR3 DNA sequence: TGTGCCAGCAAATACGGAGACGGGAGCTCCTACAATGAGCAGTTCTTC. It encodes CASKYGDGSSYNEQFF. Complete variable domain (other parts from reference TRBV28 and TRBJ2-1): DVKVTQSSRYLVKRTGEKVFLECVQDMDHENMFWYRQDPGLGLRLIYFSYDVKMKEKGDIPEGYSVSREKKERFSLILESASTNQTSMYLCASKYGDGSSYNEQFFGPGTRLTVL.

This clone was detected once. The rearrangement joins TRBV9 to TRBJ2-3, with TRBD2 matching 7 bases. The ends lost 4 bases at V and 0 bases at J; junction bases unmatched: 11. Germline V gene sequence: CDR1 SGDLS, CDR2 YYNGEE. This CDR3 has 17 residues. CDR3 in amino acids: CASSHPVGGSSTDTQYF. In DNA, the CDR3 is TGTGCCAGCAGCCACCCCGTGGGCGGGAGTAGCACAGATACGCAGTATTTT.

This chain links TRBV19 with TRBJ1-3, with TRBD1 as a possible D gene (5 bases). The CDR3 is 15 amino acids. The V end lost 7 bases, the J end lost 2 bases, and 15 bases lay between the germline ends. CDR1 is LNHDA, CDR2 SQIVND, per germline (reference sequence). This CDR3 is CASTLGPSAGNTIYF. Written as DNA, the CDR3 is TGTGCCAGTACCCTGGGGCCGTCGGCTGGAAACACCATATATTTT.

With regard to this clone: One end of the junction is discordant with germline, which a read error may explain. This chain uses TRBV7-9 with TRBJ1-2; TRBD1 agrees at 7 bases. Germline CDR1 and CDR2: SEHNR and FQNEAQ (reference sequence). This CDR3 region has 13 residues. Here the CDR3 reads CSSSPTGTYGYTF. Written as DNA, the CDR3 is TGTTCCAGCAGCCCGACAGGGACCTATGGCTACACCTTC.

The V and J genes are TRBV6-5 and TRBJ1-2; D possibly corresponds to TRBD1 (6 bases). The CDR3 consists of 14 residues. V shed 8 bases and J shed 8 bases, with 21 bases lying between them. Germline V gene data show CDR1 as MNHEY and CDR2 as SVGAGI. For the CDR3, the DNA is TGTGCCAGCGGTCCTCAGGGGAGTCCTAGCGGCTACACCTTC. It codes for CASGPQGSPSGYTF.

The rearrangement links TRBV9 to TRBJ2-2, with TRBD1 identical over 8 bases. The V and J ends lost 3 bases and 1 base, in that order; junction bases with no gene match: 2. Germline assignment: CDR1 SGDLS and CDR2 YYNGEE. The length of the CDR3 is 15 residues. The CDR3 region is CASSAGQVNTGELFF. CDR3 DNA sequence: TGTGCCAGCAGCGCGGGACAGGTGAACACCGGGGAGCTGTTTTTT. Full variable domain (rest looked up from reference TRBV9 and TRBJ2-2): DSGVTQTPKHLITATGQRVTLRCSPRSGDLSVYWYQQSLDQGLQFLIQYYNGEERAKGNILERFSAQQFPDLHSELNLSSLELGDSALYFCASSAGQVNTGELFFGEGSRLTVL.